The T cell receptor beta chain described here comes from a study of blood T cell repertoires in COVID-19. Germline V gene lookup returns CDR1 MNHEY and CDR2 SVGAGI. V was pared by 7 bases and J by 8 bases, with 18 bases between. CDR3 length: 14 residues. Using immunoSEQ multiplex PCR, the repertoire was profiled, and TCRdb retains in-frame clones only, with some absent. This table has about 64,000 clones, 75% to 95% appearing once. Sequencing was carried out using peripheral blood. This clonotype was obtained from a woman older than 75 with active COVID-19. The chain uses TRBV6-5 and TRBJ2-1, with TRBD2 as a possible D gene (6 bases). For the CDR3, the DNA is TGTGCCAGCAAGGGTAGATCGCGGGGCTATGAGCAGTTCTTC. It encodes CASKGRSRGYEQFF.